The source of this TCR beta chain is a study of cytomegalovirus exposure and HLA in healthy donors. Across the whole study: Most donors, 81% of several hundred genotyped, fell in the Caucasian-associated ancestry cluster. Notes on the study in general: Indistinguishability led to the exclusion of some V segments, TRBV6-2 and TRBV6-3 included. Across donors, most TCRs were seen rarely, yet some public ones were widespread. It emerged from a later analysis that several of the most significant clusters appeared to be linked to common viral pathogens.

The CDR3 has 13 amino acids. V gave up 5 bases and J gave up 7 bases; unmatched junction bases: 5. Germline V CDR1 and CDR2: SGHTA, FQGTGA. Amplification used 60 Vbeta primers and 13 Jbeta primers. Repertoires were generated with immunoSEQ multiplex PCR, while TCRdb's copy carries only in-frame clones and drops some. Among 100,000 to 150,000 clones listed, roughly 74% were seen once. Comments on this clone: The antigen remains unidentified.

The sequenced material came from PBMCs. The receptor's source is a man between 40 and 49 years old in good health and CMV-seronegative. The chain is built from TRBV7-3 and TRBJ1-2; TRBD1 matches at 9 bases. In nucleotides, the CDR3 is TGTGCCAGCAGCGGCCGGGACAGGGCTGGCTACACCTTC. Translation gives CASSGRDRAGYTF. Full variable domain (remainder filled in from reference TRBV7-3 and TRBJ1-2): GAGVSQTPSNKVTEKGKYVELRCDPISGHTALYWYRQSLGQGPEFLIYFQGTGAADDSGLPNDRFFAVRPEGSVSTLKIQRTERGDSAVYLCASSGRDRAGYTFGSGTRLTVV.